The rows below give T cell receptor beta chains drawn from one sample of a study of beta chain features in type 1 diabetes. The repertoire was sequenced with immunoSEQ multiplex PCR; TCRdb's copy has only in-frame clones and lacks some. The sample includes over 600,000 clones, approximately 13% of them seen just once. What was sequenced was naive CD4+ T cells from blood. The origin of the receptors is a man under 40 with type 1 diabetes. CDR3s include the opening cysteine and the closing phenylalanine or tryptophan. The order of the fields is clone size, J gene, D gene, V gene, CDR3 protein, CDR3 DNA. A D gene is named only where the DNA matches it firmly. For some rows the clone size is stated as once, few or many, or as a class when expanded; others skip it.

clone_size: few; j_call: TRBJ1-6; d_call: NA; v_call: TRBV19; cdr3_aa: CASSRNSPLHF; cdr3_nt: TGTGCCAGTAGTAGGAATTCACCCCTCCACTTT
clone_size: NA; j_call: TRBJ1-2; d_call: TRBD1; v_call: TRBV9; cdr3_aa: CASSDGQGRRTNYGYTF; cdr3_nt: TGTGCCAGCAGCGATGGACAGGGAAGGCGGACTAACTATGGCTACACCTTC
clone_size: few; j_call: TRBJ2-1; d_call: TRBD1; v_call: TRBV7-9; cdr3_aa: CASSFGQDVYNEQFF; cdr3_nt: TGTGCCAGCAGCTTCGGACAGGATGTTTACAATGAGCAGTTCTTC
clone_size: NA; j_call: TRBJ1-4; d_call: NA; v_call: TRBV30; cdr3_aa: CAWREWGYGEKLFF; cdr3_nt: TGTGCCTGGAGAGAGTGGGGTTACGGTGAAAAACTGTTTTTT
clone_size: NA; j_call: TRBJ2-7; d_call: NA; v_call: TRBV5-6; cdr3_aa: CASSLTTGSVSEQYF; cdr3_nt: TGTGCCAGCAGCTTAACTACAGGGAGTGTCAGCGAGCAGTACTTC
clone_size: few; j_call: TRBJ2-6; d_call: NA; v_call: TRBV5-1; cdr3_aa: CASSLVSGAGANVLTF; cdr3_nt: TGCGCCAGCAGCTTGGTGTCAGGGGCTGGGGCCAACGTCCTGACTTTC
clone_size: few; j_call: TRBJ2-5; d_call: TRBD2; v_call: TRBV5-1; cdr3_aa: CASSLAPSGKETQYF; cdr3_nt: TGCGCCAGCAGCTTGGCCCCTAGCGGTAAAGAGACCCAGTACTTC
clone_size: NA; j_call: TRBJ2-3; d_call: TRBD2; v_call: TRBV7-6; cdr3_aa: CASSLFPGGSTDTQYF; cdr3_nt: TGTGCCAGCAGCTTATTCCCGGGGGGAAGCACAGATACGCAGTATTTT
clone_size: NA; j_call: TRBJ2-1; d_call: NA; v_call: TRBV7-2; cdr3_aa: CASTTGAGDYNEQFF; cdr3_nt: TGTGCCAGCACCACTGGGGCAGGGGACTACAATGAGCAGTTCTTC
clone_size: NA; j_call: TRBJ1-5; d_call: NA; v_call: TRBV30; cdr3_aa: CAWSVQGLPQPQHF; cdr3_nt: TGTGCCTGGAGTGTACAAGGGTTACCTCAGCCCCAGCATTTT
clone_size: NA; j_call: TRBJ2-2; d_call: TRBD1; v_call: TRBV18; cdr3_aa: CASSPSRPGQGASGELFF; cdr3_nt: TGTGCCAGCTCACCGTCGAGGCCGGGACAGGGGGCGAGCGGGGAGCTGTTTTTT
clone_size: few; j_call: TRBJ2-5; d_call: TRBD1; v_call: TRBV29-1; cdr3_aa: CSVDRVGETQYF; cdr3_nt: TGCAGCGTAGACAGGGTCGGCGAGACCCAGTACTTC
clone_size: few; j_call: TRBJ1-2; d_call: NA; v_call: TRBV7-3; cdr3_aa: CASSSRPDYGYTF; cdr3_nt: TGTGCCAGCAGCTCAAGGCCGGACTATGGCTACACCTTC
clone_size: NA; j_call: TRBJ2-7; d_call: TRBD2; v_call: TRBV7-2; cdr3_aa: CASSRGSGGEYEQYF; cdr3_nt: TGTGCCAGCAGCAGAGGTAGCGGGGGGGAGTACGAGCAGTACTTC
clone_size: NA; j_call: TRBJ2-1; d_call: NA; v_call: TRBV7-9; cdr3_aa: CASSLAKGFYNEQFF; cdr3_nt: TGTGCCAGCAGCTTGGCGAAGGGCTTCTACAATGAGCAGTTCTTC
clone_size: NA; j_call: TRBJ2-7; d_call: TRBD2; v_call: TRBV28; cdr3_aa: CATGSGGINEQYF; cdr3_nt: TGTGCCACGGGTAGCGGGGGGATCAACGAGCAGTACTTC
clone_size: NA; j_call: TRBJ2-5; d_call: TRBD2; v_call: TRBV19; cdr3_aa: CASQAGEETQYF; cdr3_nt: TGTGCCAGTCAAGCGGGGGAAGAGACCCAGTACTTC
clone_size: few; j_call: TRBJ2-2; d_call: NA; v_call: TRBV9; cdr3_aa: CASSVAGTGELFF; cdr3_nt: TGTGCCAGCAGCGTAGCAGGGACCGGGGAGCTGTTTTTT
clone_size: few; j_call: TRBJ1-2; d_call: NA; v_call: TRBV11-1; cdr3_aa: CASSENVAKNYGYTF; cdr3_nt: TGTGCCAGCAGCGAGAATGTTGCCAAGAACTATGGCTACACCTTC
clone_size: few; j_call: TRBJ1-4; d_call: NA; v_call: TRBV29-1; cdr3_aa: CSVGQLPTNEKLFF; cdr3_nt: TGCAGCGTAGGGCAGTTACCAACTAATGAAAAACTGTTTTTT
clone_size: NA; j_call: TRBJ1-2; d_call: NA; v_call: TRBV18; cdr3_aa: CASSPPPTGTYGYTF; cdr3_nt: TGTGCCAGCTCACCACCGCCTACAGGGACATATGGCTACACCTTC
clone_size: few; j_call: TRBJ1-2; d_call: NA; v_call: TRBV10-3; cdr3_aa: CASRPTGDYGYTF; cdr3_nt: TGTGCCTCCAGACCCACAGGAGACTATGGCTACACCTTC
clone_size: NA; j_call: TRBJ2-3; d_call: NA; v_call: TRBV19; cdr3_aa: CASSWRLTDTQYF; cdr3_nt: TGTGCCAGTAGTTGGAGGCTCACAGATACGCAGTATTTT
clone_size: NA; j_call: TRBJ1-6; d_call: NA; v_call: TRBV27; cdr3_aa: CASSLLENSPLHF; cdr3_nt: TGTGCCAGCAGTTTATTGGAGAATTCACCCCTCCACTTT
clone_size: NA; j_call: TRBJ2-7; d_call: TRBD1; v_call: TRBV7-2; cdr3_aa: CASSEMGQGYEQYF; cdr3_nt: TGTGCCAGCAGCGAAATGGGACAGGGCTACGAGCAGTACTTC
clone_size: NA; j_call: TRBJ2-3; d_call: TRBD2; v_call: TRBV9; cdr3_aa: CASTAGVLTDTQYF; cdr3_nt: TGTGCCAGCACGGCGGGGGTGTTGACAGATACGCAGTATTTT